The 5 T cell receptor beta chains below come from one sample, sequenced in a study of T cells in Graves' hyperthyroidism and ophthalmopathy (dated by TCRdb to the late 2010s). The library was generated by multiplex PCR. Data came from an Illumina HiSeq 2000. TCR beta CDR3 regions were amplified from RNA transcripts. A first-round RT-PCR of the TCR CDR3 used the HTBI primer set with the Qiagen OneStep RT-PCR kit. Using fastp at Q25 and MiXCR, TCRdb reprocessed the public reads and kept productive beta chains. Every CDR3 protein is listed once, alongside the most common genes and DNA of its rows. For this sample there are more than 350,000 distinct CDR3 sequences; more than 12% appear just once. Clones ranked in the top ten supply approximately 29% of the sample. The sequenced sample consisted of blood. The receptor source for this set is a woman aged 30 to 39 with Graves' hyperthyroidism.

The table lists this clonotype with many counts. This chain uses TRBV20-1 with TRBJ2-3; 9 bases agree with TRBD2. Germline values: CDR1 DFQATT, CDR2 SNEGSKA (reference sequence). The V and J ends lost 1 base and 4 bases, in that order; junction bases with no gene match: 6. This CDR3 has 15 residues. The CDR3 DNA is TGCAGTGCTAGAGCGGGGACTAGCAAGGCAGATACGCAGTATTTT. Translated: CSARAGTSKADTQYF.

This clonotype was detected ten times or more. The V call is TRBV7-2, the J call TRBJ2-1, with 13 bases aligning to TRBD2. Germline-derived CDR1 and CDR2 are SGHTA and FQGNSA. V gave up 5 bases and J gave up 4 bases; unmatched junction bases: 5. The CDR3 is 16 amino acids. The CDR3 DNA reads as TGTGCCAGCAGCCAAAGGACTAGCGGGAGATACAATGAGCAGTTCTTC. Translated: CASSQRTSGRYNEQFF. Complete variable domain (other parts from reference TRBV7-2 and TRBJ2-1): GAGVSQSPSNKVTEKGKDVELRCDPISGHTALYWYRQSLGQGLEFLIYFQGNSAPDKSGLPSDRFSAERTGGSVSTLTIQRTQQEDSAVYLCASSQRTSGRYNEQFFGPGTRLTVL.

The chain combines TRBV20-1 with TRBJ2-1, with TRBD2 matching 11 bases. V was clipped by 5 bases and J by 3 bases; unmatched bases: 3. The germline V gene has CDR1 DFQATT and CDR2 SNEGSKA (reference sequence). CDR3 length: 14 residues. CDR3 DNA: TGCAGTGCTGCCCTAGCGGGGGGCTACAATGAGCAGTTCTTC. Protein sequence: CSAALAGGYNEQFF.

CDR3 nucleotide sequence: TGTGCCAGCAGCTTGTTGGGGGGGACTGACGAAAGCTCCTACAATGAGCAGTTCTTC. Translation: CASSLLGGTDESSYNEQFF. The gene calls are TRBV5-5 and TRBJ2-1; the match to TRBD2 covers 7 bases. The CDR3 spans 19 residues. Germline trimming cut 1 base from V and 0 bases from J; bases unmatched to any gene: 13. The germline CDR1 and CDR2 sequences are SGHKS and YYEKEE (reference sequence). The full variable domain, its missing parts supplied by reference TRBV5-5 and TRBJ2-1, is DAGVTQSPTHLIKTRGQQVTLRCSPISGHKSVSWYQQVLGQGPQFIFQYYEKEERGRGNFPDRFSARQFPNYSSELNVNALLLGDSALYLCASSLLGGTDESSYNEQFFGPGTRLTVL.

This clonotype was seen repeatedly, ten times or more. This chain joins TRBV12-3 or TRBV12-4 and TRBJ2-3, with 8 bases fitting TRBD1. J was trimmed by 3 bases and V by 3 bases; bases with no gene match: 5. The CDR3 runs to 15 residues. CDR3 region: CASSFGQGGTDTQYF. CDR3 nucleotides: TGTGCCAGCAGTTTCGGACAGGGTGGTACAGATACGCAGTATTTT.